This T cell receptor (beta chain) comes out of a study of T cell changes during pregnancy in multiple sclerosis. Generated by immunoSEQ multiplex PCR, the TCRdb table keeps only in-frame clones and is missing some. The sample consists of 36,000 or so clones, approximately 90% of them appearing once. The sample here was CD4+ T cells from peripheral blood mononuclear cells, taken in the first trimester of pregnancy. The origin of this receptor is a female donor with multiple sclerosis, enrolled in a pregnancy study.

In DNA form, the CDR3 reads TGTGCCAGCGCGGGGGACACCTACTACGAGCAGTACTTC. Amino acids: CASAGDTYYEQYF. The chain recombines TRBV6-5 with TRBJ2-7, with D possibly TRBD2 on 7 matching bases. Germline CDR1 reads MNHEY; CDR2 reads SVGAGI. The length of the CDR3 is 13 residues. V lost 8 bases, J lost 3 bases, and 14 bases lay in between.